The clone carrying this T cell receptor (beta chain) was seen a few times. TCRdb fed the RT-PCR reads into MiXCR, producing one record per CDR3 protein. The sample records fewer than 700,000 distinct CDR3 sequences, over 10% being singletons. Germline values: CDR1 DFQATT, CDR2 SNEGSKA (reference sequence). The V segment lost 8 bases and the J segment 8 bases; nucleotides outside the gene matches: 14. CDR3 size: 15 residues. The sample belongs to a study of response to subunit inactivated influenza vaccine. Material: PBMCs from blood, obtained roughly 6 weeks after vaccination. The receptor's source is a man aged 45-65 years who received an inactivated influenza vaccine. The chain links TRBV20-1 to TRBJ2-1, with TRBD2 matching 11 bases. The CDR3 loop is CSQSKRLAGTYEQFF. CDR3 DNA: TGCAGTCAGAGCAAGAGACTAGCGGGAACCTATGAGCAGTTCTTC.